The text below deals with one TCR beta chain. Its specificity is not known. The record originates from a study of cytomegalovirus exposure and HLA in healthy donors. Likely unrecorded immune exposures existed in these nominally healthy donors. Study-wide findings and caveats: A later analysis showed HLA-associated TCR beta chains outstripping equally common others in clonal expansion. Analysis was carried out at a later point, and it linked a missense DCLRE1C variant to TCR beta V- and J-gene trimming.

Primers included in the PCR were 60 Vbeta and 13 Jbeta primers. The data were produced by immunoSEQ multiplex PCR, yet TCRdb's version contains in-frame clones alone and is incomplete. This sample has roughly 140,000 clones, with 65% to 85% found just once. This CDR3 has 14 amino acids. CDR1 SNHLY and CDR2 FYNNEI come from the germline V gene. V was trimmed by 5 bases and J by 7 bases, leaving 15 bases between them. This receptor was identified in a woman between 35 and 50 years old in good health and CMV-seropositive. The sample taken for sequencing was PBMCs. The V call is TRBV2, the J call TRBJ1-5, with a tentative D call TRBD1 (6 bases). The CDR3, as DNA: TGTGCCAGCAGTTCTCAGGGGTTGGGGCAGCCCCAGCATTTT. Translated, it gives CASSSQGLGQPQHF.